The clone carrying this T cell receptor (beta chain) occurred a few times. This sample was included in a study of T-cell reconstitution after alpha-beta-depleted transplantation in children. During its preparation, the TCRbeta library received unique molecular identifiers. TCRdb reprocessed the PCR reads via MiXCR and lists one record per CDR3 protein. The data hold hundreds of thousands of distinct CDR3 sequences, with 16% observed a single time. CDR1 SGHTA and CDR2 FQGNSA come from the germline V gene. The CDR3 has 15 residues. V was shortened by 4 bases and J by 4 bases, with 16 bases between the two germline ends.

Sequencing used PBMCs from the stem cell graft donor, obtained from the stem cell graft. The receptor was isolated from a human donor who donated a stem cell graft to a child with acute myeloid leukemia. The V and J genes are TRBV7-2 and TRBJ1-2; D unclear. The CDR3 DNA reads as TGTGCCAGCAGCTCCTTAGGGAAGGGTCTCTATGGCTACACCTTC. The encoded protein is CASSSLGKGLYGYTF.